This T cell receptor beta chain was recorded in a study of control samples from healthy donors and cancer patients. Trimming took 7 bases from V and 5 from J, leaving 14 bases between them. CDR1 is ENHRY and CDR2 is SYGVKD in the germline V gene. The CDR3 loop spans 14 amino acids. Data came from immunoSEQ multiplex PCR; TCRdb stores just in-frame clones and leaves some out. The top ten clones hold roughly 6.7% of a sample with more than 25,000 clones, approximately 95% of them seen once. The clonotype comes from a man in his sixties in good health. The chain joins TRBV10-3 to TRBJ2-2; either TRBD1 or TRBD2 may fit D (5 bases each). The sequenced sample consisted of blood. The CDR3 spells CAIMGTPKTGELFF. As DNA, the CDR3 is TGTGCCATCATGGGGACCCCAAAGACCGGGGAGCTGTTTTTT.